These T cell receptor beta chains were read from a single sample in a study of blood T cell repertoires in COVID-19. Measured with immunoSEQ multiplex PCR; TCRdb has only the in-frame clones, and not every one. The data show about 60,000 clones, over 60% seen once. Sample: peripheral blood. These receptors were collected from a man aged 25 to 45 with COVID-19, enrolled during active disease. The CDR3 runs from the conserved cysteine through the conserved F or W. A D gene is named only where the DNA matches it firmly. Only some rows state a clone size, as once, few, many or a class for expanded clones.

cdr3_length	v_call	clone_size	j_call	d_call	cdr3_nt	cdr3_aa
12	TRBV12-3/TRBV12-4	.	TRBJ1-1	TRBD1	TGTGCCAGCACCATGGGACAGGGAGAAGCTTTCTTT	CASTMGQGEAFF
15	TRBV5-1	.	TRBJ2-5	TRBD2	TGCGCCAGCAGCACGGGACTCGGGGGGATGGAGACCCAGTACTTC	CASSTGLGGMETQYF
12	TRBV29-1	.	TRBJ2-7	.	TGCAGCGTTCGGGGTACATCCTACGAGCAGTACTTC	CSVRGTSYEQYF
13	TRBV5-1	.	TRBJ2-3	.	TGCGCCAGCAGTAGCGAAAACACAGATACGCAGTATTTT	CASSSENTDTQYF
16	TRBV3-1/TRBV3-2	.	TRBJ2-7	TRBD2	TGTGCCAGCAGCCGCACTAGCGGGAGGGCCGGGGGCGAGCAGTACTTC	CASSRTSGRAGGEQYF
13	TRBV4-2	.	TRBJ2-4	.	TGTGCCAGCAGCCAAGACGTAATCGACATTCAGTACTTC	CASSQDVIDIQYF
17	TRBV11-3	few	TRBJ2-1	.	TGTGCCAGCAGCTTAGATCAGACAGCAAGGTTTACAGAGGAGCAGTTCTTC	CASSLDQTARFTEEQFF
17	TRBV9	.	TRBJ2-3	TRBD2	TGTGCCAGCAGCGTAGGGGGACTAGCTCCGATAGCAGATACGCAGTATTTT	CASSVGGLAPIADTQYF
16	TRBV4-3	once	TRBJ2-3	TRBD2	TGCGCCAGCAGCCAAGCCCGGACTAGCGGGGCAGATACGCAGTATTTT	CASSQARTSGADTQYF
17	TRBV3-1/TRBV3-2	.	TRBJ2-1	.	TGTGCCAGCAGCCAAGATGGGATTACGAGGGAGGAGAATGAGCAGTTCTTC	CASSQDGITREENEQFF
17	TRBV11-2	few	TRBJ2-3	TRBD2	TGTGCCAGCAGCTCCCGGGGTAGCGGGAGTCCCACAGATACGCAGTATTTT	CASSSRGSGSPTDTQYF
16	TRBV11-2	.	TRBJ2-1	TRBD1	TGTGCCAGCACCTCCACGACAGGGGAACGATACAATGAGCAGTTCTTC	CASTSTTGERYNEQFF
13	TRBV18	.	TRBJ2-5	.	TGTGCCAGCTCGCGCGGAAACCAAGAGACCCAGTACTTC	CASSRGNQETQYF
16	TRBV4-2	.	TRBJ2-1	TRBD2	TGTGCCAGCAGCCGTAGCGGGGGGGCCTCTGCCAATGAGCAGTTCTTC	CASSRSGGASANEQFF
14	TRBV28	.	TRBJ2-1	TRBD2	TGTGCCAGCAGTTCGGCGGGAGGGCGGAGTGAGCAGTTCTTC	CASSSAGGRSEQFF
17	TRBV5-5	.	TRBJ2-4	.	TGTGCCAGCAGCTTGACCGACAGGAAAGTGGCCAAAAACATTCAGTACTTC	CASSLTDRKVAKNIQYF
13	TRBV29-1	.	TRBJ1-1	TRBD1	TGCAGCGGCTGGGGACAGGGTCTCCCTGAAGCTTTCTTT	CSGWGQGLPEAFF
14	TRBV4-2	few	TRBJ1-6	TRBD1	TGTGCCAGCAGCCAAGACCCGGACAGGGTACCCCTCCACTTT	CASSQDPDRVPLHF
14	TRBV28	.	TRBJ1-1	TRBD1	TGTGCCAGCAGTTTAGGGTCAGGGGGAAGTGAAGCTTTCTTT	CASSLGSGGSEAFF
13	TRBV7-9	.	TRBJ1-1	.	TGTGCCAGCAGCTTAGGGGGAGACACTGAAGCTTTCTTT	CASSLGGDTEAFF
15	TRBV7-3	.	TRBJ2-1	TRBD2	TGTGCCAGCAGCTTAATCGGGGGGGCCCAGGATGAGCAGTTCTTC	CASSLIGGAQDEQFF
14	TRBV5-6	.	TRBJ2-3	.	TGTGCCAGCAGCTTCGGGACCGGCGGGGGCCTTCAGTATTTT	CASSFGTGGGLQYF
15	TRBV28	.	TRBJ2-7	TRBD1	TGTGCCAGTTCTGAACCGGGACAGGGGACCTACGAGCAGTACTTC	CASSEPGQGTYEQYF
17	TRBV30	.	TRBJ2-5	TRBD2	TGTGCCTGGAGTACCCCTAGCGGGAGGGCCTTGGAAGAGACCCAGTACTTC	CAWSTPSGRALEETQYF
16	TRBV5-1	.	TRBJ2-3	TRBD2	TGCGCCAGCAGCCCAGGCACGGGACTAGCGGCAGATACGCAGTATTTT	CASSPGTGLAADTQYF
15	TRBV24-1	.	TRBJ2-3	.	TGTGCCACCAGTGATACGCTTATGGGCTCAGATACGCAGTATTTT	CATSDTLMGSDTQYF
14	TRBV10-1	few	TRBJ2-5	.	TGCGCCAGCAGTGACCACGGGATAGGAGAGACCCAGTACTTC	CASSDHGIGETQYF
14	TRBV3-1/TRBV3-2	.	TRBJ1-6	TRBD1	TGTGCCAGCAGCTTCGGACAGGGTGGTTCACCCCTCCACTTT	CASSFGQGGSPLHF
13	TRBV6-1	.	TRBJ2-1	.	TGTGCCAGCAGTGACGCGGCCCACAATGAGCAGTTCTTC	CASSDAAHNEQFF